What follows are 12 T cell receptor beta chains derived from one specimen sequenced in a study of PD-1 blockade in classical Hodgkin lymphoma. No patient escaped relapse after autologous stem cell transplantation, and brentuximab vedotin exposure varied. Clones were sequenced by immunoSEQ multiplex PCR, and TCRdb holds only the in-frame ones, with some missing. The profile shows over 70,000 clones, about nine tenths of them singletons. Specimen: peripheral blood mononuclear cells (PBMCs), collected at baseline. Receptor source: a human donor with classical Hodgkin lymphoma.

The chain links TRBV18 to TRBJ1-2; D is ambiguous. The germline CDR1 and CDR2 sequences are KGHSH and LQKENI. V was trimmed by 3 bases and J by 4 bases, leaving 15 bases between them. The CDR3 has 15 amino acids. The CDR3 region has the DNA TGTGCCAGCTCACCCGGGCCCGGAGTGGGCTATGGCTACACCTTC. This sequence encodes CASSPGPGVGYGYTF.

The rearrangement joins TRBV27 to TRBJ2-7; 9 nucleotides agree with TRBD1. CDR3 length: 14 residues. The ends lost 4 bases at V and 4 bases at J; junction bases unmatched: 5. Germline V gene lookup returns CDR1 MNHEY and CDR2 SMNVEV (reference sequence). The chain's CDR3 is CASSYGTGSYEQYF. The CDR3 nucleotides read TGTGCCAGCAGTTATGGGACAGGGAGTTACGAGCAGTACTTC.

The CDR3 region is CATGTGTFGNQPQHF. For the CDR3, the DNA is TGTGCCACCGGGACAGGGACCTTTGGCAATCAGCCCCAGCATTTT. The chain links TRBV6-5 to TRBJ1-5; 9 nucleotides align to TRBD1. Per germline, CDR1 MNHEY and CDR2 SVGAGI. This CDR3 comprises 15 residues. J gave up 2 bases and V 10 bases, and 9 bases lay outside the gene matches.

The V and J genes are TRBV4-1 and TRBJ1-2; 9 nucleotides align to TRBD1. Trimming cost V 4 bases and J 4 bases; bases outside gene matches: 13. Germline V gene sequence: CDR1 MGHRA, CDR2 YSYEKL. The CDR3 totals 17 residues. CDR3 residues: CASSPRTTGGAAYGYTF. As DNA, the CDR3 is TGCGCCAGCAGCCCAAGGACCACAGGGGGCGCGGCCTATGGCTACACCTTC.

The CDR3, as DNA: TGTGCCAGCAGCTCGGGAGGGTACCTACGGGAGCAGTACTTC. It codes for CASSSGGYLREQYF. The chain employs TRBV11-2 and TRBJ2-7; 8 positions match TRBD2. The CDR3 is 14 residues long. CDR1 is SGHAT and CDR2 is FQNNGV in the germline V gene. V was clipped by 4 bases and J by 7 bases; unmatched bases: 9.

The genes are TRBV7-6 and TRBJ2-1; the D gene is possibly TRBD2 (6 bases). The V gene's germline CDR1 is SGHVS and CDR2 FNYEAQ. The CDR3 contains 15 residues. V shed 2 bases and J shed 5 bases, with 13 bases lying between them. Here the CDR3 reads CASSLFAGRNNEQFF. As DNA, the CDR3 is TGTGCCAGCAGCTTATTCGCAGGGAGGAACAATGAGCAGTTCTTC.

The chain links TRBV19 to TRBJ1-1; no clear D. V was pared by 1 base and J by 0 bases, with 6 bases between. In germline, CDR1 is LNHDA, CDR2 SQIVND (reference sequence). The CDR3 runs 14 residues. CDR3 bases: TGTGCCAGTAGTATAGGCAACCTGAACACTGAAGCTTTCTTT. Its protein product is CASSIGNLNTEAFF.

This clone has more than one count but fewer than ten. This chain uses TRBV18 with TRBJ2-3, with D unclear. The CDR3 loop spans 14 amino acids. The V end lost 2 bases, the J end lost 5 bases, and 11 bases lay between the germline ends. Germline CDR1 reads KGHSH; CDR2 reads LQKENI. The CDR3 coding sequence is TGTGCCAGCTCACCAACTTACAGACTAGATACGCAGTATTTT. Its protein is CASSPTYRLDTQYF.

V gene TRBV29-1 combines with J gene TRBJ2-1; 7 bases are a match to TRBD2. Losses at the gene ends were 8 bases for V and 1 base for J; bases not matched to a gene: 8. The length of the CDR3 is 14 residues. Looked up from germline, CDR1 is SQVTM and CDR2 is ANQGSEA. For the CDR3, the DNA is TGCAGCACCCGGGAGGCCTATTCCTACAATGAGCAGTTCTTC. Translation gives CSTREAYSYNEQFF.

The chain joins TRBV28 to TRBJ2-7, with D tentatively TRBD1 (6 bases). The CDR3 covers 18 residues. The ends were cut back, 5 bases at V and 0 bases at J, with 23 bases in the middle. In germline, CDR1 is MDHEN, CDR2 SYDVKM. CDR3 nucleotides: TGTGCCAGCAGTCCAAATTCTTGGCTGGACAGCGACTCCTACGAGCAGTACTTC. This encodes CASSPNSWLDSDSYEQYF.

This clone has ten or more counts. Its ends do not fully match the called genes, so a read error is possible. The V and J genes are TRBV25-1 and TRBJ1-4; a weak D match, TRBD1 (5 bases). The CDR3 spans 15 residues. Germline CDR1 MGHDK, CDR2 SYGVNS. The CDR3 protein is CASSESDRSNEKLFF. The CDR3, as DNA: TGTGCCAGCAGCGAATCCGACAGATCTAATGAAAAACTGTTTTTT.

The rearrangement uses TRBV30 and TRBJ2-6, with D unclear. The ends were cut back, 2 bases at V and 2 bases at J, with 7 bases in the middle. The germline CDR1 and CDR2 sequences are GTSNPN and SVGIG (reference sequence). CDR3 length: 14 residues. The CDR3 loop reads CAWSSWAGANVLTF. The CDR3 DNA follows: TGTGCCTGGAGTTCCTGGGCTGGGGCCAACGTCCTGACTTTC. Full variable domain (missing parts from reference TRBV30 and TRBJ2-6): SQTIHQWPATLVQPVGSPLSLECTVEGTSNPNLYWYRQAAGRGLQLLFYSVGIGQISSEVPQNLSASRPQDRQFILSSKKLLLSDSGFYLCAWSSWAGANVLTFGAGSRLTVL.